The entry below gives a single T cell receptor beta chain sequence along with its context. The sample comes from a study of control samples from healthy donors and cancer patients. Germline lookup yields CDR1 GTSNPN and CDR2 SVGIG (reference sequence). With 3 bases removed from V and 7 bases from J, the gap between germline ends came to 10 bases. The CDR3 has 13 residues. Sequencing was performed with immunoSEQ multiplex PCR; in TCRdb, only in-frame clones are kept and a portion is missing. This sample yields 120,000 or so clones, of which roughly 87% are seen a single time; around 2% belongs to the top ten.

J is TRBJ1-6 and V is TRBV30; the D gene is possibly TRBD1 (6 bases). This sequence was found in a man aged 18 to 30 in good health. Sequencing used blood. The CDR3 DNA sequence: TGTGCCTGGAGCCAACAGGGAAATTCACCCCTCCACTTT. As protein: CAWSQQGNSPLHF.